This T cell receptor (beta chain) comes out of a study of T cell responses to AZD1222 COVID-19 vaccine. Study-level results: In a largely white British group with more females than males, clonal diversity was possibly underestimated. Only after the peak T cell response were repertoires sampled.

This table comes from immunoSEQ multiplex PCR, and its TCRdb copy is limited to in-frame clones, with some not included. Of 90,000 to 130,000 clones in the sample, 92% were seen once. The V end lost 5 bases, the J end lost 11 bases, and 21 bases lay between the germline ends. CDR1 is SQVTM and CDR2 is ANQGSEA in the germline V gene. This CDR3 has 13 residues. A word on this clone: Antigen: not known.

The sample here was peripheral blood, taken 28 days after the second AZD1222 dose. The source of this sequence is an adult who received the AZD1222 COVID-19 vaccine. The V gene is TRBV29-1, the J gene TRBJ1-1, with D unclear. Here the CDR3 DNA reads TGCAGCGTTCACCTGGAATCCGGATCGGCCGCTTTCTTT. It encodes CSVHLESGSAAFF.